A single sample is the source of the 25 T cell receptor beta chains below, sequenced in a study of T-cell reconstitution after alpha-beta-depleted transplantation in children. Preparation of the TCRbeta library was carried out with unique molecular identifiers. MiXCR, run by TCRdb on the PCR reads, gives a single entry per CDR3 protein. Among hundreds of thousands of distinct CDR3 sequences listed, about 12% were seen once. Sequencing used PBMCs, obtained before TCRalphabeta/CD19-depleted stem cell transplant. The receptors were gathered from a girl aged 2 to 10 with congenital amegakaryocytic thrombocytopenia, due to receive a stem cell transplant.

This clonotype was detected many times. The rearrangement joins TRBV20-1 to TRBJ2-3, with D tentatively TRBD1 or TRBD2 (6 bases each). The germline CDR1 and CDR2 sequences are DFQATT and SNEGSKA (reference sequence). V lost 3 bases and J lost 5, with 15 bases in between. The CDR3 runs to 14 residues. CDR3 in amino acids: CSAREGVEGDTQYF. The CDR3 DNA reads TGCAGTGCTAGGGAGGGGGTAGAAGGAGATACGCAGTATTTT.

A note on this clonotype: A much larger clone is a single base away; this may be a read error. The V gene is TRBV7-2, the J gene TRBJ1-6; D gene ambiguous. Per germline, CDR1 SGHTA and CDR2 FQGNSA. This CDR3 region has 14 residues. Trimming stripped 2 bases from V and 0 bases from J, with 2 bases between. CDR3 region: CASSLNSYNSPLHF. The CDR3 DNA sequence: TGTGCCAGCAGCTTAAACTCCTATAATTCACCCCTCCACTTT. Drawing the rest from reference TRBV7-2 and TRBJ1-6, the complete variable domain is GAGVSQSPSNKVTEKGKDVELRCDPISGHTALYWYRQSLGQGLEFLIYFQGNSAPDKSGLPSDRFSAERTGGSVSTLTIQRTQQEDSAVYLCASSLNSYNSPLHFGNGTRLTVT.

This clonotype was found a few times. The J gene is TRBJ2-5, the V gene TRBV28; the D is unclear. The CDR3 spans 15 residues. V was clipped by 2 bases and J by 2 bases, with 12 bases between them. The V gene's germline CDR1 is MDHEN and CDR2 SYDVKM. The CDR3 region is CASSLGWVRQETQYF. In DNA form, the CDR3 reads TGTGCCAGCAGTTTAGGGTGGGTTCGACAAGAGACCCAGTACTTC.

Many counts were recorded for this clonotype. The chain is built from TRBV6-1 and TRBJ1-5; no definite D call. Germline loops: CDR1 MNHNS, CDR2 SASEGT. The CDR3 runs to 13 residues. The V gene lost 7 bases and the J gene lost 1 base, with 8 bases spanning the gap. CDR3 sequence (DNA): TGTGCCAGCACCCGGGGAAGCAATCAGCCCCAGCATTTT. It codes for CASTRGSNQPQHF.

CDR3 sequence: CASSLSGAQDYNEQFF. The CDR3 DNA reads as TGTGCCAGCAGCTTATCTGGAGCGCAAGATTACAATGAGCAGTTCTTC. The chain is built from TRBV7-9 and TRBJ2-1, with D hard to call. The germline gives CDR1 SEHNR, CDR2 FQNEAQ (reference sequence). CDR3 size: 16 residues. V was shortened by 2 bases and J by 4 bases, with 15 bases between the two germline ends.

This chain links TRBV6-1 with TRBJ1-1; TRBD1 aligns across 8 bases. CDR1 and CDR2 from the germline V gene are MNHNS and SASEGT. The V segment lost 6 bases and the J segment 5 bases; nucleotides outside the gene matches: 11. The CDR3 totals 15 residues. This CDR3 reads CASSLDRVPRTEAFF. The CDR3, as DNA: TGTGCCAGCAGCTTGGACAGGGTACCGCGTACTGAAGCTTTCTTT.

The chain employs TRBV20-1 and TRBJ2-2; 11 positions match TRBD2. The V gene end was trimmed by 6 bases and the J gene end by 4 bases; junction bases not matched to a gene: 7. CDR3 size: 15 residues. Germline CDR1 reads DFQATT; CDR2 reads SNEGSKA (reference sequence). The CDR3 DNA follows: TGCAGTGCGCTTACTAGCGGGAGAGGCACCGGGGAGCTGTTTTTT. Protein product: CSALTSGRGTGELFF.

At least ten counts were recorded for this clonotype. CDR3 nucleotide sequence: TGCAGTGCCAACGACCCATCTCAAGAGACCCAGTACTTC. Amino acids: CSANDPSQETQYF. The rearrangement links TRBV20-1 to TRBJ2-5; D remains ambiguous. Trimming stripped 6 bases from V and 2 bases from J, with 13 bases between. Germline V gene lookup returns CDR1 DFQATT and CDR2 SNEGSKA (reference sequence). This CDR3 comprises 13 residues.

The sample holds many counts of this clonotype. The V and J genes are TRBV20-1 and TRBJ2-6, with 7 bases matching TRBD1. The CDR3 totals 13 residues. CDR1 DFQATT and CDR2 SNEGSKA come from the germline V gene (reference sequence). Trimming cost V 6 bases and J 2 bases; bases outside gene matches: 1. The CDR3 is CSAQGAGANVLTF. In DNA, the CDR3 is TGCAGTGCCCAGGGGGCTGGGGCCAACGTCCTGACTTTC.

This clonotype was detected ten times or more. The chain carries TRBV12-3 or TRBV12-4 and TRBJ2-1; 7 bases match TRBD2. The CDR3 loop spans 16 amino acids. The J segment lost 0 bases and the V segment lost 5 bases, leaving 7 bases of the junction unmatched. The CDR3 DNA reads as TGTGCCAGCAGTAGGACCGGGGGGACCTCCTACAATGAGCAGTTCTTC. Amino acid sequence: CASSRTGGTSYNEQFF.

The table lists this clonotype with many counts. For the CDR3, the DNA is TGTGCCAGCAGTCCTACTAGCTACAATGAGCAGTTCTTC. Protein: CASSPTSYNEQFF. V is TRBV12-3 or TRBV12-4 and J is TRBJ2-1; possibly TRBD2 for D (5 bases). There are 13 residues in the CDR3. Deletions cut 5 bases from V and 3 bases from J, with 8 bases between.

This clonotype was detected a few times. The chain carries TRBV20-1 and TRBJ2-6, with D possibly called TRBD1 or TRBD2 (5 bases each). In germline, CDR1 is DFQATT, CDR2 SNEGSKA (reference sequence). The length of the CDR3 is 15 residues. V lost 5 bases and J lost 3, with 14 bases in between. In DNA form, the CDR3 reads TGCAGTGCTCCAGCCAGGGACCATGGGGCCAACGTCCTGACTTTC. It is translated as CSAPARDHGANVLTF.

This clonotype was detected a few times. V and J are TRBV29-1 and TRBJ2-7; possible D gene TRBD2, 6 bases. The germline V gene encodes CDR1 SQVTM and CDR2 ANQGSEA. Trimming left V 3 bases short and J 5 bases short, with 17 bases between. The CDR3 runs 14 residues. The CDR3 protein is CSVDGGATLNEQYF. The CDR3 nucleotides are TGCAGCGTTGACGGAGGGGCAACCCTGAACGAGCAGTACTTC.

In its sample, this clonotype was seen a few times. This chain joins TRBV20-1 and TRBJ1-2; 8 bases agree with TRBD1. CDR1 is DFQATT and CDR2 is SNEGSKA in the germline V gene (reference sequence). The trim removed 0 bases at V and 2 bases at J, leaving 5 bases unmatched. The CDR3 sequence is 15 residues long. CDR3 bases: TGCAGTGCTAGAGAAAACCGGGACAGGAACTATGGCTACACCTTC. Its protein product is CSARENRDRNYGYTF.

The chain couples TRBV19 to TRBJ1-1; D gene ambiguous. Germline values: CDR1 LNHDA, CDR2 SQIVND (reference sequence). V lost 5 bases to trimming and J lost 11 bases, with 15 bases between them. This CDR3 region has 12 residues. The CDR3 sequence: CASSPNADLAFF. CDR3 nucleotides: TGTGCCAGTAGTCCCAATGCGGATCTCGCTTTCTTT.

This clonotype was picked up many times. The gene calls are TRBV7-2 and TRBJ2-3, with D unresolved. The CDR3 has 14 residues. Between the trimmed V and J ends, which lost 3 bases and 4 bases, there was a span of 11 bases. CDR1 and CDR2 (germline): SGHTA, FQGNSA. The CDR3 loop reads CASSLASPPDTQYF. The CDR3 DNA reads TGTGCCAGCAGCTTGGCTAGTCCCCCAGATACGCAGTATTTT.

This sequence joins TRBV15 and TRBJ2-3; 11 bases match TRBD2. This CDR3 contains 17 residues. Germline V lookup: CDR1 LNHNV, CDR2 YYDKDF (reference sequence). The junction had 7 bases not matched to a gene; V was cut back by 1 base and J by 4 bases. The DNA of the CDR3 is TGTGCCACCAGCAGAGTGGGTAGCGGGAGGGCCGCAGATACGCAGTATTTT. Its translation: CATSRVGSGRAADTQYF.

J is TRBJ2-7 and V is TRBV15; D is uncertain. The CDR3 sequence is 15 residues long. V dropped 0 bases and J dropped 3 bases, with 12 bases sitting between them. CDR1 and CDR2 from the germline V gene are LNHNV and YYDKDF (reference sequence). The chain's CDR3 is CATSRDATVSYEQYF. In DNA form, the CDR3 reads TGTGCCACCAGCAGAGATGCAACAGTTAGCTACGAGCAGTACTTC. Variable domain in full (rest from reference TRBV15 and TRBJ2-7): DAMVIQNPRYQVTQFGKPVTLSCSQTLNHNVMYWYQQKSSQAPKLLFHYYDKDFNNEADTPDNFQSRRPNTSFCFLDIRSPGLGDTAMYLCATSRDATVSYEQYFGPGTRLTVT.

This clonotype has only a few counts. V gene TRBV5-1 combines with J gene TRBJ1-1; no clear D. Germline assignment: CDR1 SGHRS and CDR2 YFSETQ. The CDR3 has 15 amino acids. The V gene lost 3 bases and the J gene lost 0 bases, with 12 bases spanning the gap. CDR3 sequence reads: CASSYPDALNTEAFF. The CDR3 DNA reads as TGCGCCAGCAGCTATCCCGACGCTCTGAACACTGAAGCTTTCTTT.

This clonotype was counted at least ten times. The genes are TRBV7-8 and TRBJ2-7; D is unclear. Germline values: CDR1 SGHVS, CDR2 FQNEAQ. There are 15 residues in the CDR3. V lost 8 bases to trimming and J lost 0 bases, with 17 bases between them. Here the CDR3 DNA reads TGTGCCAGCTTATTAAGGACCTCGGCCTCCTACGAGCAGTACTTC. It yields the protein CASLLRTSASYEQYF.

V is TRBV2 and J is TRBJ1-6; no reliable D call. The CDR3 totals 15 residues. From germline, CDR1 is SNHLY and CDR2 FYNNEI. The V end lost 0 bases, the J end lost 7 bases, and 10 bases lay between the germline ends. In nucleotides, the CDR3 is TGTGCCAGCAGTGAAGCCTCGGATGCCAATTCACCCCTCCACTTT. Translated, it gives CASSEASDANSPLHF.

The sample holds many counts of this clonotype. The V and J genes are TRBV10-3 and TRBJ2-6, with TRBD2 matching 7 bases. Germline CDR1 reads ENHRY; CDR2 reads SYGVKD. The CDR3 loop spans 16 amino acids. V lost 7 bases and J lost 0; bases outside the gene matches: 6. The CDR3 nucleotides read TGTGCCATCACGGGGGGTGAGGGCTCTGGGGCCAACGTCCTGACTTTC. This gives the protein CAITGGEGSGANVLTF.

This clonotype was picked up a small number of times. V is TRBV10-3 and J is TRBJ2-7; TRBD1 is a possible D gene (6 bases). The CDR3 has 13 residues. Trimming shortened V by 6 bases and J by 7 bases, and 16 bases separated the two germline ends. Germline V gene data show CDR1 as ENHRY and CDR2 as SYGVKD. The CDR3 DNA reads as TGTGCCATCAGAGAGACAGGCGAAGGGGAGCAGTACTTC. The encoded protein is CAIRETGEGEQYF.

The chain joins TRBV11-3 to TRBJ2-1; the D gene is possibly TRBD2 (7 bases). Deletions cut 2 bases from V and 7 bases from J, with 12 bases between. The CDR3 spans 14 residues. The germline V gene has CDR1 SGHNT and CDR2 YENEEA. CDR3 bases: TGTGCCAGCAGCTTACGGGGGGCGCAAAATGAGCAGTTCTTC. Translating gives CASSLRGAQNEQFF.

This clonotype was counted ten times or more. The chain links TRBV7-2 to TRBJ2-7, with 11 bases aligning to TRBD2. The CDR3 has 14 residues. Germline values: CDR1 SGHTA, CDR2 FQGNSA. Trimming took 5 bases from V and 5 from J; bases not matched to a gene: 5. The CDR3, as DNA: TGTGCCAGCAGCCATACTAGCGGGAGTCACGAGCAGTACTTC. Amino acid sequence: CASSHTSGSHEQYF. The full variable domain, its missing parts supplied by reference TRBV7-2 and TRBJ2-7, is GAGVSQSPSNKVTEKGKDVELRCDPISGHTALYWYRQSLGQGLEFLIYFQGNSAPDKSGLPSDRFSAERTGGSVSTLTIQRTQQEDSAVYLCASSHTSGSHEQYFGPGTRLTVT.